This is a list of T cell receptor beta chains from one sample in a study of blood T cell repertoires in COVID-19. Here immunoSEQ multiplex PCR was the method, and the copy in TCRdb shows in-frame clones only, minus some. The sample yields tens of thousands of clones, approximately 79% seen once. Material for sequencing was peripheral blood. The receptor set was obtained from a man in his fifties or sixties with active or convalescent COVID-19. Each CDR3 is given with its conserved first and last residue. D genes are given only for firm matches. Size is stated for part of the rows, as once, few or many counts, or as a class when the clone is expanded.

d_gene: NA; j_gene: TRBJ1-3; abundance: NA; v_gene: TRBV27; CDR3nt: TGTGCCAGCAGTTTATCCGTTCCGGCGGGAGGAAACACCATATATTTT; CDR3aa: CASSLSVPAGGNTIYF
d_gene: TRBD2; j_gene: TRBJ2-7; abundance: NA; v_gene: TRBV19; CDR3nt: TGTGCCAGTAAGCAGACGGGGGGGAGCTCCTACGAGCAGTACTTC; CDR3aa: CASKQTGGSSYEQYF
d_gene: TRBD1; j_gene: TRBJ1-2; abundance: NA; v_gene: TRBV5-4; CDR3nt: TGTGCCAGCAGCGGGGGACAGTTGAACTATGGCTACACCTTC; CDR3aa: CASSGGQLNYGYTF
d_gene: TRBD2; j_gene: TRBJ2-3; abundance: NA; v_gene: TRBV7-2; CDR3nt: TGTGCCAGCAGCTTAAGCGGGGCAGATACGCAGTATTTT; CDR3aa: CASSLSGADTQYF
d_gene: TRBD2; j_gene: TRBJ2-3; abundance: NA; v_gene: TRBV5-4; CDR3nt: TGTGCCAGCAGCCCTCTAGCGGGGGGGCCAAGAGATACGCAGTATTTT; CDR3aa: CASSPLAGGPRDTQYF
d_gene: NA; j_gene: TRBJ2-7; abundance: NA; v_gene: TRBV7-2; CDR3nt: TGTGCCAGCAGCTCGCCGATGGGGCTAGTTATCCACGAGCAGTACTTC; CDR3aa: CASSSPMGLVIHEQYF
d_gene: NA; j_gene: TRBJ2-5; abundance: NA; v_gene: TRBV7-7; CDR3nt: TGTGCCAGCAGCAACAGACAGCAAGAGACCCAGTACTTC; CDR3aa: CASSNRQQETQYF
d_gene: NA; j_gene: TRBJ2-7; abundance: NA; v_gene: TRBV5-6; CDR3nt: TGTGCCAGCAGCTTGACAGGGTATACCAATTTCGGCGAGCAGTACTTC; CDR3aa: CASSLTGYTNFGEQYF
d_gene: TRBD2; j_gene: TRBJ2-3; abundance: NA; v_gene: TRBV10-3; CDR3nt: TGTGCCATCAGTGAGTCTTCTAGCGGCGGCACAGATACGCAGTATTTT; CDR3aa: CAISESSSGGTDTQYF
d_gene: NA; j_gene: TRBJ2-6; abundance: NA; v_gene: TRBV10-3; CDR3nt: TGTGCCACCAAACCCCCGGGACAACTCTCTGGGGCCAACGTCCTGACTTTC; CDR3aa: CATKPPGQLSGANVLTF
d_gene: TRBD1; j_gene: TRBJ2-3; abundance: NA; v_gene: TRBV7-3; CDR3nt: TGTGCCAGCAGCCTGACGGTGGGACAGGGCTACCCAGATACGCAGTATTTT; CDR3aa: CASSLTVGQGYPDTQYF
d_gene: NA; j_gene: TRBJ1-2; abundance: NA; v_gene: TRBV5-1; CDR3nt: TGCGCCAGCAGCCCGGGACTTCAGGGCTATGGCTACACCTTC; CDR3aa: CASSPGLQGYGYTF
d_gene: TRBD1; j_gene: TRBJ1-2; abundance: NA; v_gene: TRBV29-1; CDR3nt: TGCAGCGTTGGGGCTACAGGGGAGAATGGCTACACCTTC; CDR3aa: CSVGATGENGYTF
d_gene: TRBD1; j_gene: TRBJ1-6; abundance: NA; v_gene: TRBV27; CDR3nt: TGTGCCAGCAGTTCTCCGACAGGGGGAAATTCACCCCTCCACTTT; CDR3aa: CASSSPTGGNSPLHF
d_gene: TRBD2; j_gene: TRBJ2-1; abundance: NA; v_gene: TRBV2; CDR3nt: TGTGCCAGCGTGACTAGCGGGGGTGCCTACAATGAGCAGTTCTTC; CDR3aa: CASVTSGGAYNEQFF
d_gene: NA; j_gene: TRBJ2-1; abundance: NA; v_gene: TRBV28; CDR3nt: TGTGCCAGCAGTTTGGCAGGGGCGCGACACAATGAGCAGTTCTTC; CDR3aa: CASSLAGARHNEQFF
d_gene: TRBD2; j_gene: TRBJ2-5; abundance: NA; v_gene: TRBV28; CDR3nt: TGTGCCAGCAGTGTAGCGGGGGTGTCGGAGACCCAGTACTTC; CDR3aa: CASSVAGVSETQYF
d_gene: TRBD1; j_gene: TRBJ2-3; abundance: NA; v_gene: TRBV5-1; CDR3nt: TGCGCCAGCAGCGCTCCGGGACAGGGATCAGATACGCAGTATTTT; CDR3aa: CASSAPGQGSDTQYF
d_gene: NA; j_gene: TRBJ1-2; abundance: NA; v_gene: TRBV5-4; CDR3nt: TGTGCCAGCAGAGCGAAGGACAATAACTATGGCTACACCTTC; CDR3aa: CASRAKDNNYGYTF
d_gene: TRBD1; j_gene: TRBJ2-3; abundance: NA; v_gene: TRBV6-6; CDR3nt: TGTGCCAGCAGTCCCCAGGGACAGGGCGCAGATACGCAGTATTTT; CDR3aa: CASSPQGQGADTQYF
d_gene: NA; j_gene: TRBJ1-6; abundance: NA; v_gene: TRBV3-1/TRBV3-2; CDR3nt: TGTGCCAGCAGCCAAGTTCAGGGGAGCTCCTATAATTCACCCCTCCACTTT; CDR3aa: CASSQVQGSSYNSPLHF
d_gene: NA; j_gene: TRBJ2-6; abundance: NA; v_gene: TRBV7-6; CDR3nt: TGTGCCAGCAGCTTAGGGCAGGGGCGCTCTGGGGCCAACGTCCTGACTTTC; CDR3aa: CASSLGQGRSGANVLTF
d_gene: NA; j_gene: TRBJ2-7; abundance: NA; v_gene: TRBV10-3; CDR3nt: TGTGCCATCAGTGAGAAATGGGGTGGGGCCGAGCAGTACTTC; CDR3aa: CAISEKWGGAEQYF
d_gene: NA; j_gene: TRBJ2-3; abundance: NA; v_gene: TRBV11-1; CDR3nt: TGTGCCAGCAGCTTACAGAACACAGATACGCAGTATTTT; CDR3aa: CASSLQNTDTQYF
d_gene: NA; j_gene: TRBJ2-3; abundance: NA; v_gene: TRBV11-1; CDR3nt: TGTGCCAGCAGCTTAGAGGAGGCAGATACGCAGTATTTT; CDR3aa: CASSLEEADTQYF
d_gene: TRBD1; j_gene: TRBJ2-7; abundance: few; v_gene: TRBV28; CDR3nt: TGTGCCAGCAGGGGACAGGGTAGCTCCTACGAGCAGTACTTC; CDR3aa: CASRGQGSSYEQYF
d_gene: NA; j_gene: TRBJ1-3; abundance: NA; v_gene: TRBV10-2; CDR3nt: TGCGCCAGCAGTGGGGCCGGAAACACCATATATTTT; CDR3aa: CASSGAGNTIYF
d_gene: TRBD2; j_gene: TRBJ2-3; abundance: NA; v_gene: TRBV5-1; CDR3nt: TGCGCCAGCAGCTCCGGACTAGCGGGGCGCACAGATACGCAGTATTTT; CDR3aa: CASSSGLAGRTDTQYF
d_gene: TRBD2; j_gene: TRBJ2-1; abundance: NA; v_gene: TRBV29-1; CDR3nt: TGCAGCGTTGAGAATCCTCTAGCGGGGGGGCCCAATGAGCAGTTCTTC; CDR3aa: CSVENPLAGGPNEQFF
d_gene: NA; j_gene: TRBJ2-2; abundance: NA; v_gene: TRBV19; CDR3nt: TGTGCCAGTAGTAGGGCCAGGCAGCTGGAGAACACCGGGGAGCTGTTTTTT; CDR3aa: CASSRARQLENTGELFF
d_gene: NA; j_gene: TRBJ2-7; abundance: NA; v_gene: TRBV7-9; CDR3nt: TGTGCCAGCAGTCTGGACAGCGTCAGCTACGAGCAGTACTTC; CDR3aa: CASSLDSVSYEQYF
d_gene: NA; j_gene: TRBJ1-5; abundance: NA; v_gene: TRBV7-2; CDR3nt: TGTGCCAGCAGCTTAGCGGGCAGGGGTATGCCCCAGCATTTT; CDR3aa: CASSLAGRGMPQHF
d_gene: NA; j_gene: TRBJ2-1; abundance: NA; v_gene: TRBV28; CDR3nt: TGTGCCAGCGACCAGAACGGGGTAAGCTCCTACAATGAGCAGTTCTTC; CDR3aa: CASDQNGVSSYNEQFF
d_gene: TRBD2; j_gene: TRBJ2-3; abundance: NA; v_gene: TRBV5-1; CDR3nt: TGCGCCAGCAGCTCGCGAGGCAGCGGGGGCCACGGAAGCACAGATACGCAGTATTTT; CDR3aa: CASSSRGSGGHGSTDTQYF
d_gene: NA; j_gene: TRBJ1-1; abundance: NA; v_gene: TRBV18; CDR3nt: TGTGCCAGCTCACCACCGTTTCAGGGCACTGAAGCTTTCTTT; CDR3aa: CASSPPFQGTEAFF
d_gene: TRBD1; j_gene: TRBJ2-2; abundance: once; v_gene: TRBV5-4; CDR3nt: TGTGCCAGCAGCACCCTACAGGGGGCGTTAACCGGGGAGCTGTTTTTT; CDR3aa: CASSTLQGALTGELFF
d_gene: NA; j_gene: TRBJ2-3; abundance: NA; v_gene: TRBV24-1; CDR3nt: TGTGCCACCAGTGATTTGGCAGGGGCCGGTCTCACAGATACGCAGTATTTT; CDR3aa: CATSDLAGAGLTDTQYF
d_gene: NA; j_gene: TRBJ1-3; abundance: NA; v_gene: TRBV5-1; CDR3nt: TGCGCCAGCAGCTCTGCCCCGGGGGGCGGAAACACCATATATTTT; CDR3aa: CASSSAPGGGNTIYF
d_gene: NA; j_gene: TRBJ2-4; abundance: few; v_gene: TRBV2; CDR3nt: TGTGCCAGCAGTGAACTGGCTTATCAGTACTTC; CDR3aa: CASSELAYQYF
d_gene: NA; j_gene: TRBJ2-7; abundance: NA; v_gene: TRBV5-6; CDR3nt: TGTGCCAGCAGCTTTCAGGGGAGGGGGTTTTACGAGCAGTACTTC; CDR3aa: CASSFQGRGFYEQYF
d_gene: NA; j_gene: TRBJ2-7; abundance: NA; v_gene: TRBV5-4; CDR3nt: TGTGCCAGCAGGCGGGACTCAACGGGCTCCTACGAGCAGTACTTC; CDR3aa: CASRRDSTGSYEQYF
d_gene: TRBD2; j_gene: TRBJ2-1; abundance: NA; v_gene: TRBV7-3; CDR3nt: TGTGCCAGCAGCCTATTAGCGGGGGGGTACAATGAGCAGTTCTTC; CDR3aa: CASSLLAGGYNEQFF
d_gene: TRBD2; j_gene: TRBJ2-1; abundance: once; v_gene: TRBV19; CDR3nt: TGTGCCAGTAGTCAGCGGGGGAATTTGGTTTGGGAGCAGTTCTTC; CDR3aa: CASSQRGNLVWEQFF
d_gene: NA; j_gene: TRBJ2-7; abundance: NA; v_gene: TRBV5-1; CDR3nt: TGCGCCAGCAGCTCAACAGCGGGCTCCTACGAGCAGTACTTC; CDR3aa: CASSSTAGSYEQYF
d_gene: NA; j_gene: TRBJ2-1; abundance: once; v_gene: TRBV2; CDR3nt: TGTGCCAGCAGTGAGGAGAGAACCTATGAGCAGTTCTTC; CDR3aa: CASSEERTYEQFF
d_gene: TRBD1; j_gene: TRBJ2-5; abundance: NA; v_gene: TRBV4-1; CDR3nt: TGCGCCAGCAGCCTTAGAGGTCCCGGGGGCACCAGGACAGGGGAACAAGAGACCCAGTACTTC; CDR3aa: CASSLRGPGGTRTGEQETQYF
d_gene: TRBD1; j_gene: TRBJ2-5; abundance: NA; v_gene: TRBV7-2; CDR3nt: TGTGCCAGCAGCTTAAGTGGGACAGGGGCGAAAAAGACCCAGTACTTC; CDR3aa: CASSLSGTGAKKTQYF
d_gene: NA; j_gene: TRBJ1-1; abundance: many; v_gene: TRBV27; CDR3nt: TGTGCCAGCAGTTTATTGCGCCAAGGCGGGGGCACTGAAGCTTTCTTT; CDR3aa: CASSLLRQGGGTEAFF
d_gene: TRBD2; j_gene: TRBJ2-5; abundance: NA; v_gene: TRBV9; CDR3nt: TGTGCCAGCAGCCCAACCACGGGACTAGGTCAAGAGACCCAGTACTTC; CDR3aa: CASSPTTGLGQETQYF
d_gene: NA; j_gene: TRBJ1-3; abundance: NA; v_gene: TRBV5-1; CDR3nt: TGCGCCAGCTCCGGCATGGGGGGGAGCTCTGGAAACACCATATATTTT; CDR3aa: CASSGMGGSSGNTIYF
d_gene: NA; j_gene: TRBJ2-6; abundance: NA; v_gene: TRBV12-3/TRBV12-4; CDR3nt: TGTGCCAGCACCCTAGCTGGGGCCAACGTCCTGACTTTC; CDR3aa: CASTLAGANVLTF
d_gene: NA; j_gene: TRBJ1-2; abundance: NA; v_gene: TRBV6-4; CDR3nt: TGTGCCAGCAGTTGGGAGGGTTCCTATGGCTACACCTTC; CDR3aa: CASSWEGSYGYTF